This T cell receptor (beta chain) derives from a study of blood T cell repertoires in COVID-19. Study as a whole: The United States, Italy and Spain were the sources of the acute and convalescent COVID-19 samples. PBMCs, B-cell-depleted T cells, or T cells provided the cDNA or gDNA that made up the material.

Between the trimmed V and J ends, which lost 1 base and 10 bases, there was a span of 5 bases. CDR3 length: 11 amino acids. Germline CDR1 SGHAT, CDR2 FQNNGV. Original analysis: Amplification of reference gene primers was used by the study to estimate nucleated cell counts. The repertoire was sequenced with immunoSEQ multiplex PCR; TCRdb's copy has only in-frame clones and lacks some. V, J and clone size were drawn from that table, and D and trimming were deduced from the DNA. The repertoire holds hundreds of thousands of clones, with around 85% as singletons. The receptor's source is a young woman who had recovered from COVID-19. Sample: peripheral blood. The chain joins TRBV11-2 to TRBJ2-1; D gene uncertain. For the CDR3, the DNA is TGTGCCAGCAGCTTAGTGACAGAGCAGTTCTTC. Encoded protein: CASSLVTEQFF. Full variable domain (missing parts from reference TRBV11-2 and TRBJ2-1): EAGVAQSPRYKIIEKRQSVAFWCNPISGHATLYWYQQILGQGPKLLIQFQNNGVVDDSQLPKDRFSAERLKGVDSTLKIQPAKLEDSAVYLCASSLVTEQFFGPGTRLTVL.